The 3 T cell receptor beta chains reported below all come from one sample, sequenced in a study of blood T cell repertoires in COVID-19. Assay: immunoSEQ multiplex PCR; the TCRdb copy retains only in-frame clones and omits some. Of approximately 180,000 clones detected, approximately 85% appear once; the ten largest clones hold over 2.5%. Sequencing used peripheral blood. Receptor source: a man aged 55 to 70 with acute or convalescent COVID-19.

The V call is TRBV28, the J call TRBJ2-3; D ambiguous. The CDR3 is 13 amino acids. Germline CDR1 is MDHEN and CDR2 is SYDVKM. Between the trimmed V and J ends, which lost 8 bases and 2 bases, there was a span of 11 bases. CDR3 coding DNA: TGTGCCAGCTACATGTCAGTCACAGATACGCAGTATTTT. It yields the protein CASYMSVTDTQYF.

This sequence joins TRBV18 and TRBJ1-3; the match to TRBD1 covers 7 bases. V shed 4 bases, J shed 4 bases, and the junction held 13 bases outside the gene matches. The CDR3 length is 17 residues. Germline V gene sequence: CDR1 KGHSH, CDR2 LQKENI. The CDR3 nucleotides read TGTGCCAGCTCACAGCGTCAGGGACAGCCAAACGGAAACACCATATATTTT. Its protein is CASSQRQGQPNGNTIYF.

This clone showed up just once. This rearrangement joins TRBV6-6 to TRBJ1-4; D is uncertain. Trimming took off 7 bases at V and 8 bases at J, with 17 bases between the two ends. CDR1 is MNHNY, CDR2 SVGAGI, per germline (reference sequence). This CDR3 spans 14 amino acids. The CDR3 region has the DNA TGTGCCAGCACCCCGGCAAGCGTAAGCGAAAAACTGTTTTTT. Translation: CASTPASVSEKLFF.